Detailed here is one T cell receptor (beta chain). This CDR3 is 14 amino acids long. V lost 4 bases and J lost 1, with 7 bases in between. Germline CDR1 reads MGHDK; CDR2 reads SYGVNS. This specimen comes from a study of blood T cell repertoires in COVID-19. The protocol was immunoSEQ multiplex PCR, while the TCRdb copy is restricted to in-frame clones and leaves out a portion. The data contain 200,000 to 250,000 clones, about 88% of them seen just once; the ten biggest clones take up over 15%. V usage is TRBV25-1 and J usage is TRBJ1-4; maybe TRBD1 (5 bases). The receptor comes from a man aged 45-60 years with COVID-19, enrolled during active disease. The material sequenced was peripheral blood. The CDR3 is CASSAQVTNEKLFF. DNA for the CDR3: TGTGCCAGCAGTGCACAGGTAACTAATGAAAAACTGTTTTTT. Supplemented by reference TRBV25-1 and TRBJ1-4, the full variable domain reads EADIYQTPRYLVIGTGKKITLECSQTMGHDKMYWYQQDPGMELHLIHYSYGVNSTEKGDLSSESTVSRIRTEHFPLTLESARPSHTSQYLCASSAQVTNEKLFFGSGTQLSVL.